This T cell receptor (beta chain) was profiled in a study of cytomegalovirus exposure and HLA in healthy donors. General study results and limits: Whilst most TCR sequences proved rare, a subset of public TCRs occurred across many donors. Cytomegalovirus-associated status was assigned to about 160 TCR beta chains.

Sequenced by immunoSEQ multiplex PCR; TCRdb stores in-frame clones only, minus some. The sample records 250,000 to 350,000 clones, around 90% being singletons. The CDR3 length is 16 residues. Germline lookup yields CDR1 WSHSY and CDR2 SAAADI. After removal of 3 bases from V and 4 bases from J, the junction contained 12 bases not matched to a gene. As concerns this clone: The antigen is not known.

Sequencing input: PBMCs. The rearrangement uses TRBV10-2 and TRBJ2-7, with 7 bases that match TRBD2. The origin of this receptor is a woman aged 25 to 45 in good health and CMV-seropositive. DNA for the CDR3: TGCGCCAGCAGTGACAGAGGACTAGTGTTGCTATACGAGCAGTACTTC. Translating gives CASSDRGLVLLYEQYF.